This T cell receptor (beta chain) was captured by sequencing in a study of cytomegalovirus exposure and HLA in healthy donors. CDR1 KGHSH and CDR2 LQKENI come from the germline V gene. The V gene lost 2 bases and the J gene lost 1 base, with 11 bases spanning the gap. There are 15 residues in the CDR3. The PCR employed 60 Vbeta primers together with 13 Jbeta primers. Sequencing was performed with immunoSEQ multiplex PCR; in TCRdb, only in-frame clones are kept and a portion is missing. The table records approximately 150,000 clones, about three quarters of them present only once. The sample consisted of PBMCs. The V and J genes are TRBV18 and TRBJ1-1; D gene unclear. This TCR derives from a woman under 40 in good health and CMV-seropositive. This chain's CDR3 is CASSPTVEGNTEAFF. The CDR3 DNA follows: TGTGCCAGCTCACCAACGGTGGAGGGGAACACTGAAGCTTTCTTT.